This is a list of T cell receptor beta chains from one sample in a study of blood T cell repertoires in COVID-19. TCRdb's copy holds only in-frame clones and misses some; the assay was immunoSEQ multiplex PCR. This sample has 450,000 to 500,000 clones, with roughly 88% found just once. Input material: peripheral blood. The origin of the receptors is a human donor in a cohort sampled during active COVID-19. CDR3s include the opening cysteine and the closing phenylalanine or tryptophan. The D gene is left open where the match is weak. Expanded clones are given a class, and other clones once, few, many or no size at all.

>14|TRBD2|TRBV19|-|TRBJ2-7
TGTGCCAGTAGCAAGCGGGAGGGGCTACTGGAGCAGTACTTC
CASSKREGLLEQYF
>13|-|TRBV27|-|TRBJ1-2
TGTGCCAGCAGTTTTAGTCAGGGATATGGCTACACCTTC
CASSFSQGYGYTF
>14|-|TRBV7-3|-|TRBJ1-6
TGTGCCAGCAGCTTAAGTGACGAGGGTTCACCCCTCCACTTT
CASSLSDEGSPLHF
>14|-|TRBV7-9|-|TRBJ1-1
TGTGCCAGCAGCCTCCCGGCAGGGAGGACTGAAGCTTTCTTT
CASSLPAGRTEAFF
>13|-|TRBV28|-|TRBJ1-1
TGTGCCAGCACCCTGGAGGCGCTTACTGAAGCTTTCTTT
CASTLEALTEAFF
>18|TRBD1|TRBV29-1|-|TRBJ2-3
TGCAGCGTTGATGGGCGCGACAGGGGGCCCGGGCGCACAGATACGCAGTATTTT
CSVDGRDRGPGRTDTQYF
>16|TRBD2|TRBV9|-|TRBJ2-1
TGTGCCAGCAGCGGATCGACTAGCGGGAGCAGAAATGAGCAGTTCTTC
CASSGSTSGSRNEQFF
>16|-|TRBV28|once|TRBJ2-3
TGTGCCAGCAGTTTAACAGGGTTCCTAAGGGGAGATACGCAGTATTTT
CASSLTGFLRGDTQYF
>15|TRBD2|TRBV28|-|TRBJ2-1
TGTGCCAGCAGTTTCTTACTAGCGGGAGGAAATGAGCAGTTCTTC
CASSFLLAGGNEQFF
>14|-|TRBV11-2|-|TRBJ2-7
TGTGCCAGCAGCTCTTCAGGACACACCTACGAGCAGTACTTC
CASSSSGHTYEQYF
>14|-|TRBV28|-|TRBJ2-7
TGTGCCAGCAGTTCGGGGGGACATTCCTACGAGCAGTACTTC
CASSSGGHSYEQYF
>16|-|TRBV18|-|TRBJ2-5
TGTGCCAGCTCACCCACATCACCGGAGAACCAAGAGACCCAGTACTTC
CASSPTSPENQETQYF
>15|TRBD1|TRBV29-1|-|TRBJ1-4
TGCAGCGCCTTTACCGGGACAGATCTTAATGAAAAACTGTTTTTT
CSAFTGTDLNEKLFF
>16|TRBD2|TRBV7-9|-|TRBJ2-1
TGTGCCAGCAGCTGGGGACTAGCTCCTGATTTGGATGAGCAGTTCTTC
CASSWGLAPDLDEQFF
>15|-|TRBV28|once|TRBJ1-1
TGTGCCAGCAGGAGAAGGACCGCAGGGAGGGCTGAAGCTTTCTTT
CASRRRTAGRAEAFF
>13|-|TRBV7-9|-|TRBJ2-5
TGTGCCAGCAGGCCTCGACTCGAAGAGACCCAGTACTTC
CASRPRLEETQYF
>15|TRBD2|TRBV7-3|-|TRBJ2-3
TGTGCCAGCGGGTATGGGGGGAGGGCCCCAGATACGCAGTATTTT
CASGYGGRAPDTQYF
>22|TRBD2|TRBV18|-|TRBJ2-1
TGTGCCAGCTCACCACCGGGAGCAGCGGGACTAGCGGGAGGGCCCTCCTACAATGAGCAGTTCTTC
CASSPPGAAGLAGGPSYNEQFF
>13|-|TRBV5-6|-|TRBJ2-3
TGTGCCAGCAGCTTTTCAACGGGGTATACGCAGTATTTT
CASSFSTGYTQYF
>14|TRBD2|TRBV5-1|-|TRBJ2-7
TGCGCCAGCAGCTTCGGACTAGCGGGAGAAGAGCAGTACTTC
CASSFGLAGEEQYF
>16|TRBD2|TRBV9|-|TRBJ2-7
TGTGCCAGCAGCGTAAAACTAGCGGGAGAACTGGGCGAGCAGTACTTC
CASSVKLAGELGEQYF
>14|-|TRBV18|-|TRBJ1-6
TGTGCCAGCTCACCACGGGGCGATAATTCACCCCTCCACTTT
CASSPRGDNSPLHF
>16|-|TRBV4-3|-|TRBJ2-3
TGCGCCAGCAGCCAAGATCGGCAGGCGATCACAGATACGCAGTATTTT
CASSQDRQAITDTQYF
>15|TRBD1|TRBV3-1/TRBV3-2|once|TRBJ2-1
TGTGCCAGCAGCCCTAGAGTTGGGTCTACAGGGGGGCAGTTCTTC
CASSPRVGSTGGQFF
>18|-|TRBV21-1|-|TRBJ2-2
TGTGCCAGCAGCTCACAAAACCGGGACACACGAAACACCGGGGAGCTGTTTTTT
CASSSQNRDTRNTGELFF
>15|-|TRBV4-1|-|TRBJ2-5
TGCGCCAGCAGCCGGATCGAGGTTCTCCAAGAGACCCAGTACTTC
CASSRIEVLQETQYF
>16|TRBD2|TRBV7-2|-|TRBJ2-5
TGTGCCAGCAGCTTGGGGGTTGCGGGAGGGCAAGAGACCCAGTACTTC
CASSLGVAGGQETQYF
>20|TRBD1|TRBV24-1|-|TRBJ1-2
TGTGCCACCAGTCGTGTAATCAGGGGACAGGGGGCTCTCACTAACTATGGCTACACCTTC
CATSRVIRGQGALTNYGYTF
>21|TRBD2|TRBV28|-|TRBJ2-7
TGTGCCAGCAGTTCCCCACCCTGGGCATTCTTAGGACTAGCGGGCTCCTACGAGCAGTACTTC
CASSSPPWAFLGLAGSYEQYF
>14|-|TRBV18|-|TRBJ2-5
TGTGCCAGCTCCCCCCCTCTAGGTCGTGAGACCCAGTACTTC
CASSPPLGRETQYF
>15|TRBD1|TRBV19|many|TRBJ1-2
TGTGCCAGTAGTTCAGGGACAGGGTTTTTGTATGGCTACACCTTC
CASSSGTGFLYGYTF
>16|-|TRBV5-1|-|TRBJ2-6
TGCGCCAGCAGCTTGCAGGCGCTCTCTGGGGCCAACGTCCTGACTTTC
CASSLQALSGANVLTF
>18|-|TRBV28|-|TRBJ1-4
TGTGCCAGCAGTTTAGCCGGGGGATCCCTAGCAACTAATGAAAAACTGTTTTTT
CASSLAGGSLATNEKLFF
>14|-|TRBV28|-|TRBJ2-3
TGTGCCAGCAGTTCCGGACAGCGGACAGATACGCAGTATTTT
CASSSGQRTDTQYF
>13|-|TRBV18|-|TRBJ1-1
TGTGCCAGCTCAACATCCATTAACACTGAAGCTTTCTTT
CASSTSINTEAFF
>18|TRBD2|TRBV14|-|TRBJ2-2
TGTGCCAGCAGCCACTTCTCAGGACTAGCGGGGGACACCGGGGAGCTGTTTTTT
CASSHFSGLAGDTGELFF
>17|-|TRBV28|-|TRBJ2-1
TGTGCCAGCAGTTCCCTCTCCCGCCCCGGTGATTACAATGAGCAGTTCTTC
CASSSLSRPGDYNEQFF
>15|TRBD2|TRBV27|-|TRBJ2-5
TGTGCCAGCAGTCCCCTTGGAGCGGGAGAAGAGACCCAGTACTTC
CASSPLGAGEETQYF
>14|-|TRBV7-6|-|TRBJ2-7
TGTGCCAGCAGCCAGTTTCTCGGGTCCTACGAGCAGTACTTC
CASSQFLGSYEQYF
>15|TRBD2|TRBV5-1|-|TRBJ2-7
TGCGCCAGCAATCCAGCGGGAGGTCGTTGGGACGAGCAGTACTTC
CASNPAGGRWDEQYF
>14|-|TRBV20-1|-|TRBJ1-2
TGCAGTGCTAGTCTCGCGGCAACTAACTATGGCTACACCTTC
CSASLAATNYGYTF
>13|-|TRBV7-3|-|TRBJ1-1
TGTGCCAGCAGCTTAAGTCGGGGGACTGAAGCTTTCTTT
CASSLSRGTEAFF